The 30 T cell receptor beta chains in this list originate from one sample, sequenced in a study of T cells in Graves' hyperthyroidism and ophthalmopathy. RNA transcripts were the template for amplifying TCR beta CDR3 regions. RT-PCR in the first round (using the HTBI primer set) targeted the TCR CDR3. TCRdb passed the multiplex PCR reads through MiXCR, listing each CDR3 protein once. This table holds about 380,000 distinct CDR3 sequences, less than 20% found once. Material: blood. The source of these receptors is a man in his late teens or twenties with Graves' ophthalmopathy.

This clonotype has ten or more counts. The chain combines TRBV29-1 with TRBJ2-3; tentatively, D is TRBD2 (5 bases). V was pared by 2 bases and J by 5 bases, with 8 bases between. Germline assignment: CDR1 SQVTM and CDR2 ANQGSEA. The CDR3 runs to 12 residues. CDR3 coding DNA: TGCAGCGTTGAAAGTGGGAGAGATACGCAGTATTTT. It yields the protein CSVESGRDTQYF.

This clonotype was observed many times. The genes are TRBV20-1 and TRBJ1-2; the D is unclear. The CDR3 spans 14 residues. V lost 2 bases and J 5 bases, leaving 15 bases between the germline ends. From germline, CDR1 is DFQATT and CDR2 SNEGSKA (reference sequence). This chain's CDR3 is CSARPNIFVYGYTF. The DNA for the CDR3 is TGCAGTGCTAGACCAAACATTTTTGTATATGGCTACACCTTC.

This clonotype showed up many times. The chain uses TRBV13 and TRBJ2-5; 11 bases line up with TRBD2. The J segment lost 6 bases and the V segment lost 4 bases, leaving 7 bases of the junction unmatched. The length of the CDR3 is 15 residues. Germline V lookup: CDR1 PRHDT, CDR2 FYEKMQ (reference sequence). The CDR3 here is CASSSLAGGAKTQYF. CDR3 bases: TGTGCCAGCAGCTCCTTAGCGGGGGGGGCAAAGACCCAGTACTTC.

This clonotype was counted a few times. The chain recombines TRBV7-2 with TRBJ1-3, with unresolved D. The CDR3 has 16 residues. The V end was cut by 0 bases, the J end by 0 bases, with 9 bases between. Germline V gene lookup returns CDR1 SGHTA and CDR2 FQGNSA. The DNA of the CDR3 is TGTGCCAGCAGCTTAGCAGGGCCGTACTCTGGAAACACCATATATTTT. It translates to CASSLAGPYSGNTIYF.

This clonotype has at least ten counts. The gene calls are TRBV5-5 and TRBJ1-2; D remains ambiguous. Trimming stripped 0 bases from V and 3 bases from J, with 9 bases between. Germline V gene sequence: CDR1 SGHKS, CDR2 YYEKEE (reference sequence). There are 14 residues in the CDR3. In DNA, the CDR3 is TGTGCCAGCAGCTTGGGAGGCCCGGACTATGGCTACACCTTC. Protein product: CASSLGGPDYGYTF. The whole variable domain, filled in from reference TRBV5-5 and TRBJ1-2, reads DAGVTQSPTHLIKTRGQQVTLRCSPISGHKSVSWYQQVLGQGPQFIFQYYEKEERGRGNFPDRFSARQFPNYSSELNVNALLLGDSALYLCASSLGGPDYGYTFGSGTRLTVV.

The sample holds a few counts of this clonotype. V usage is TRBV3-1 and J usage is TRBJ2-2; D unclear. The CDR3 totals 15 residues. Trimming pared 1 base from V and 0 bases from J, leaving 6 bases between. The V gene's germline CDR1 is LGHDT and CDR2 YNNKEL (reference sequence). Here the CDR3 reads CASSQARSNTGELFF. DNA of the CDR3: TGTGCCAGCAGCCAAGCCAGATCGAACACCGGGGAGCTGTTTTTT. Supplemented by reference TRBV3-1 and TRBJ2-2, the full variable domain reads DTAVSQTPKYLVTQMGNDKSIKCEQNLGHDTMYWYKQDSKKFLKIMFSYNNKELIINETVPNRFSPKSPDKAHLNLHINSLELGDSAVYFCASSQARSNTGELFFGEGSRLTVL.

On this clonotype itself: This likely comes from a read error, as the CDR3 has no conserved phenylalanine or tryptophan at its end. This rearrangement joins TRBV7-3 to TRBJ2-6; possible D gene TRBD1, 5 bases. Germline CDR1 is SGHTA and CDR2 is FQGTGA. With 2 bases removed from V and 1 base from J, the gap between germline ends came to 15 bases. The CDR3 contains 18 residues. The CDR3 region has the DNA TGTGCCAGCAGCTTAGCGCAGGGATTCAGTTCTGGGGCCAACGTCCTGACTCTC. Amino acid sequence: CASSLAQGFSSGANVLTL.

This clonotype appeared a few times. At one end the junction does not follow the germline gene, possibly because of a read error. V and J are TRBV6-5 and TRBJ1-2; 8 bases match TRBD1. The CDR3 totals 15 residues. In germline, CDR1 is MNHEY, CDR2 SVGAGI. CDR3 residues: CASSYSDREDYDYTF. DNA of the CDR3: TGTGCCAGCAGTTACTCGGACAGGGAAGACTATGACTACACCTTC.

J is TRBJ2-2 and V is TRBV4-2, with D unclear. Germline values: CDR1 LGHNA, CDR2 YNFKEQ. V lost 1 base to trimming and J lost 3 bases, with 6 bases between them. This CDR3 spans 14 amino acids. The CDR3 DNA reads as TGTGCCAGCAGCCAAGGCGAGTACACCGGGGAGCTGTTTTTT. Encoded protein: CASSQGEYTGELFF.

This chain links TRBV28 with TRBJ1-5; D is ambiguous. Germline CDR1 reads MDHEN; CDR2 reads SYDVKM. The CDR3 is 15 amino acids. Trimming left V 8 bases short and J 3 bases short, with 17 bases between. The DNA of the CDR3 is TGTGCCAGCGGGCTCGGCAGTTCATTCAATCAGCCCCAGCATTTT. Protein sequence: CASGLGSSFNQPQHF.

This clonotype appeared a few times. The CDR3 nucleotides are TGTGCCACCAGCTTCGCTAGCAATCAGCCCCAGCATTTT. Its protein product is CATSFASNQPQHF. The chain employs TRBV15 and TRBJ1-5; no clear D. CDR1 and CDR2 (germline): LNHNV, YYDKDF (reference sequence). The CDR3 consists of 13 residues. V gave up 5 bases and J gave up 0 bases, with 5 bases separating them. The variable domain in full, completed from reference TRBV15 and TRBJ1-5, reads DAMVIQNPRYQVTQFGKPVTLSCSQTLNHNVMYWYQQKSSQAPKLLFHYYDKDFNNEADTPDNFQSRRPNTSFCFLDIRSPGLGDTAMYLCATSFASNQPQHFGDGTRLSIL.

The DNA for the CDR3 is TGCAGCGTTGGGGAAAGGAGCACAGATACGCAGTATTTT. Protein product: CSVGERSTDTQYF. V gene TRBV29-1 combines with J gene TRBJ2-3; no definite D call. The CDR3 runs to 13 residues. CDR1 and CDR2 from the germline V gene are SQVTM and ANQGSEA. V was pared by 4 bases and J by 0 bases, with 8 bases between.

This clonotype has just a few counts. The CDR3 nucleotides are TGTGCCATCAGTGAGTCAAGGGGCATAAGCAATCAGCCCCAGCATTTT. Translation gives CAISESRGISNQPQHF. The rearrangement joins TRBV10-3 to TRBJ1-5, with D maybe TRBD1 (5 bases). The CDR3 length is 16 residues. Germline lookup yields CDR1 ENHRY and CDR2 SYGVKD. Trimming removed 0 bases at V and 1 base at J, with 10 bases between.

There are many counts of this clonotype. This chain connects TRBV7-6 to TRBJ1-2; no definite D call. The CDR3 length is 12 residues. Trimming removed 0 bases from V and 8 bases from J, with 7 bases in between. Germline V gene lookup returns CDR1 SGHVS and CDR2 FNYEAQ. CDR3 in DNA: TGTGCCAGCAGCTTAGCGGGGTCGGGCTACACCTTC. Residues: CASSLAGSGYTF.

The V call is TRBV6-9, the J call TRBJ1-6, with D possibly TRBD1 on 5 matching bases. This CDR3 has 13 amino acids. Germline lookup yields CDR1 MNHGY and CDR2 SVAAGI. Trimming took 3 bases from V and 10 from J, leaving 10 bases between them. CDR3 amino acids: CASSYRGGSPLHF. In DNA form, the CDR3 reads TGTGCCAGCAGTTACCGGGGGGGGTCACCCCTCCACTTT.

This clonotype was counted ten times or more. This chain connects TRBV3-1 to TRBJ2-1, with 7 nucleotides matching TRBD1. J was trimmed by 7 bases and V by 6 bases; bases with no gene match: 6. Germline assignment: CDR1 LGHDT and CDR2 YNNKEL (reference sequence). The CDR3 sequence is 13 residues long. CDR3 sequence (DNA): TGTGCCAGCAGTGAGGGGGCCGAAAATGAGCAGTTCTTC. This encodes CASSEGAENEQFF.

The sample holds a few counts of this clonotype. A read error may produce the germline difference seen at one junction end. The CDR3 region has the DNA TGTGCCACCAGCAGAGACCTAGGGGAGAGCCAGTACTTC. Translated, it gives CATSRDLGESQYF. This chain links TRBV15 with TRBJ2-5, with D tentatively TRBD1 or TRBD2 (5 bases each). Germline V CDR1 and CDR2: LNHNV, YYDKDF (reference sequence). CDR3 length: 13 amino acids.

This clonotype was seen at least ten times. This sequence joins TRBV20-1 and TRBJ1-2, with D unresolved. Trimming removed 3 bases at V and 4 bases at J, with 6 bases between. Germline-derived CDR1 and CDR2 are DFQATT and SNEGSKA (reference sequence). This CDR3 contains 11 residues. The CDR3 DNA is TGCAGTGCTAGTGAGGGCTATGGCTACACCTTC. Its protein is CSASEGYGYTF.

In its sample, this clonotype was seen a few times. This sequence joins TRBV7-8 and TRBJ2-3, with 10 bases fitting TRBD2. The V gene's germline CDR1 is SGHVS and CDR2 FQNEAQ. J gave up 2 bases and V 5 bases, and 10 bases lay outside the gene matches. There are 17 residues in the CDR3. The CDR3 region is CASSRIRTSGYTDTQYF. The CDR3 nucleotides are TGTGCCAGCAGCCGCATCCGGACTAGCGGTTACACAGATACGCAGTATTTT.

J is TRBJ2-1 and V is TRBV28, with 7 bases aligning to TRBD2. CDR1 is MDHEN and CDR2 is SYDVKM in the germline V gene. The CDR3 sequence is 14 residues long. V lost 8 bases, J lost 3 bases, and 7 bases stayed unmatched. The CDR3 DNA follows: TGTGCCAGCTCCACTAGCGCAAACTACAATGAGCAGTTCTTC. Translation gives CASSTSANYNEQFF. Together with reference TRBV28 and TRBJ2-1, the CDR3 gives the full variable domain: DVKVTQSSRYLVKRTGEKVFLECVQDMDHENMFWYRQDPGLGLRLIYFSYDVKMKEKGDIPEGYSVSREKKERFSLILESASTNQTSMYLCASSTSANYNEQFFGPGTRLTVL.

This clonotype has at least ten counts. The chain couples TRBV5-1 to TRBJ1-1, with D perhaps TRBD1 (6 bases). CDR3 size: 13 residues. Germline CDR1 and CDR2: SGHRS and YFSETQ. The ends were cut back, 4 bases at V and 1 base at J, with 8 bases in the middle. In nucleotides, the CDR3 is TGCGCCAGCAGCATGGACAGGAACACTGAAGCTTTCTTT. It is translated as CASSMDRNTEAFF.

This clonotype came up many times. V and J are TRBV6-1 and TRBJ2-7, with 8 positions matching TRBD2. The CDR3 runs 13 residues. V gave up 5 bases and J gave up 5 bases; unmatched junction bases: 5. CDR1 is MNHNS and CDR2 is SASEGT in the germline V gene. CDR3 region: CASSSSGRDEQYF. The CDR3 coding sequence is TGTGCCAGCAGTTCATCCGGGAGGGACGAGCAGTACTTC.

This clonotype was found many times. The genes are TRBV24-1 and TRBJ1-1, with D possibly matching TRBD1 (5 bases). Germline V gene sequence: CDR1 KGHDR, CDR2 SFDVKD. The CDR3 covers 15 residues. V lost 3 bases to trimming and J lost 2 bases, with 12 bases between them. The CDR3 nucleotides are TGTGCCACCAGTGATCCAGCCCAGGGTAACACTGAAGCTTTCTTT. Protein product: CATSDPAQGNTEAFF.

This clonotype was observed at least ten times. The V gene is TRBV5-1, the J gene TRBJ2-5, with TRBD2 matching over 8 bases. The V gene end was trimmed by 3 bases and the J gene end by 3 bases; junction bases not matched to a gene: 4. The germline V gene has CDR1 SGHRS and CDR2 YFSETQ. The length of the CDR3 is 14 residues. The CDR3 nucleotides are TGCGCCAGCAGCTCCGGGGGGGCCAAAGAGACCCAGTACTTC. Translation gives CASSSGGAKETQYF.

Worth noting for this clonotype: The conserved phenylalanine or tryptophan is not found at the CDR3 terminus, so this likely reflects a read error. CDR3 in amino acids: CASTPMAGRGESYEQYL. As DNA, the CDR3 is TGTGCCAGCACCCCCATGGCAGGGCGGGGGGAGTCCTACGAGCAGTACCTC. The rearrangement uses TRBV5-6 and TRBJ2-7; 8 bases fit TRBD2. V shed 6 bases and J 1 base; nucleotides not matched to a gene: 15. CDR1 is SGHDT and CDR2 is YYEEEE in the germline V gene. The CDR3 covers 17 residues.

The V gene is TRBV29-1, the J gene TRBJ1-2; maybe TRBD1 (6 bases). The CDR3 length is 12 residues. Trimming took 7 bases from V and 8 from J, leaving 17 bases between them. Germline values: CDR1 SQVTM, CDR2 ANQGSEA. The CDR3 is CSAPSGERGYTF. The CDR3, as DNA: TGCAGCGCGCCATCAGGGGAGCGGGGCTACACCTTC.

This clonotype was observed at least ten times. The chain recombines TRBV27 with TRBJ2-3, with 7 bases identical to TRBD1. The trim removed 3 bases at V and 11 bases at J, leaving 14 bases unmatched. The length of the CDR3 is 15 residues. Germline loops: CDR1 MNHEY, CDR2 SMNVEV (reference sequence). The CDR3 reads CASSFTPDRAKGQYF. The CDR3 nucleotides read TGTGCCAGCAGTTTCACCCCTGACAGGGCGAAGGGGCAGTATTTT.

This clonotype appeared a few times. The CDR3 is CASGTDAVTQYF. In DNA, the CDR3 is TGTGCCAGCGGCACGGATGCCGTGACCCAGTACTTC. The rearrangement links TRBV3-1 to TRBJ2-5; the D is unclear. Trimming left V 8 bases short and J 7 bases short, with 14 bases between. This CDR3 has 12 residues. Germline V CDR1 and CDR2: LGHDT, YNNKEL (reference sequence).

This clonotype was picked up many times. The chain has TRBV5-1 and TRBJ2-1, with 11 bases fitting TRBD1. Germline V gene lookup returns CDR1 SGHRS and CDR2 YFSETQ. V lost 7 bases and J lost 6; bases outside the gene matches: 12. This CDR3 is 16 amino acids long. CDR3 in amino acids: CASSYAFGTGGNEQFF. DNA of the CDR3: TGCGCCAGCTCTTACGCTTTCGGGACAGGGGGCAATGAGCAGTTCTTC.

This clonotype was seen ten or more times. The genes are TRBV15 and TRBJ2-3, with D perhaps matching TRBD2 (5 bases). The V and J ends lost 1 base and 4 bases respectively, with 9 bases between them. This CDR3 comprises 14 residues. Per the germline V gene, CDR1 is LNHNV and CDR2 is YYDKDF (reference sequence). Written as DNA, the CDR3 is TGTGCCACCAGCAGAGTCGGGGTACCAGATACGCAGTATTTT. It is translated as CATSRVGVPDTQYF.